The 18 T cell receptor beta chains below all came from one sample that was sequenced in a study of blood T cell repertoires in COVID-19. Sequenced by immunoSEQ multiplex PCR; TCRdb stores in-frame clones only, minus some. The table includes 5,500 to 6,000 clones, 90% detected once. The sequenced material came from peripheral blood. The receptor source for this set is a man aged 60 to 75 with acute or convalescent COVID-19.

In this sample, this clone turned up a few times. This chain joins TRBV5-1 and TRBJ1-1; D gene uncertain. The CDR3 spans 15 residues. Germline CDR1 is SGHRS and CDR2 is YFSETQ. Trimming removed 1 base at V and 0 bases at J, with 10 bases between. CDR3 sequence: CASSLSQIMNTEAFF. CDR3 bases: TGCGCCAGCAGCTTGTCCCAGATTATGAACACTGAAGCTTTCTTT.

The CDR3 is CASSYTGNTEAFF. The CDR3 DNA reads TGTGCCAGCAGTTACACCGGGAACACTGAAGCTTTCTTT. The V call is TRBV6-5, the J call TRBJ1-1, with D unclear. Germline loops: CDR1 MNHEY, CDR2 SVGAGI. V was trimmed by 2 bases and J by 1 base, leaving 5 bases between them. The CDR3 contains 13 residues.

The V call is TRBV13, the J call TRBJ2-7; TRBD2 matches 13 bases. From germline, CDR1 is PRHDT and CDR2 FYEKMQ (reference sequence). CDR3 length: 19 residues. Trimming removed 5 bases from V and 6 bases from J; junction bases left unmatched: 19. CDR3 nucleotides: TGTGCCAGCAGCCCTCCCCCGGGACTAGCGGGACGCTCCTGTATCGAGCAGTACTTC. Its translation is CASSPPPGLAGRSCIEQYF.

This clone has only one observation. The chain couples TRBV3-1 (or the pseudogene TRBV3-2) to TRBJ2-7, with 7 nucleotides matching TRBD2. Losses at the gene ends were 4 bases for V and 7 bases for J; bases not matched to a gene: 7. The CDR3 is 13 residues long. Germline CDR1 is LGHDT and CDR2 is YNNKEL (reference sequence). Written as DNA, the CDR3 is TGTGCCAGCAGCCCCCTCCTGGGGGGGGAGCAGTACTTC. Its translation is CASSPLLGGEQYF.

The CDR3 loop is CASSLSSGGNGNQPQHF. As DNA, the CDR3 is TGTGCCAGCAGTTTATCTTCAGGGGGAAATGGGAATCAGCCCCAGCATTTT. The chain combines TRBV19 with TRBJ1-5; TRBD1 agrees at 7 bases. The CDR3 consists of 17 residues. Germline assignment: CDR1 LNHDA and CDR2 SQIVND (reference sequence). Trimming cost V 9 bases and J 4 bases; bases outside gene matches: 18.

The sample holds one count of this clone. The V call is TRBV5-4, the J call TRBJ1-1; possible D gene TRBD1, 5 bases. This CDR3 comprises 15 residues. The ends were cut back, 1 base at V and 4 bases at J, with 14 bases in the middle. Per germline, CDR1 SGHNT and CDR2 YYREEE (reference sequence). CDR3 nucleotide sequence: TGTGCCAGCAGCTTGCGGACAACAAGAGGCACTGAAGCTTTCTTT. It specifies CASSLRTTRGTEAFF.

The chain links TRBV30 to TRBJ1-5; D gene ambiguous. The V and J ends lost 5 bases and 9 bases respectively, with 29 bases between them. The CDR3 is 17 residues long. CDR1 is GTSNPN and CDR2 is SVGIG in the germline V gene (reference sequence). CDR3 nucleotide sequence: TGTGCCTGGGCTCCGAGGGCTGCGGGTCCGCCCGGTCTGCCCCAGCATTTT. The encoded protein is CAWAPRAAGPPGLPQHF. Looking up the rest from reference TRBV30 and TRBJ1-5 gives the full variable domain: SQTIHQWPATLVQPVGSPLSLECTVEGTSNPNLYWYRQAAGRGLQLLFYSVGIGQISSEVPQNLSASRPQDRQFILSSKKLLLSDSGFYLCAWAPRAAGPPGLPQHFGDGTRLSIL.

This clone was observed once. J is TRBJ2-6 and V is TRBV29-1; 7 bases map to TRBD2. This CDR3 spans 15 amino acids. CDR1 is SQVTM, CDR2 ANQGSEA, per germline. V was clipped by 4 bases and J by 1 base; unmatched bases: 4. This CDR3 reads CSVAGGVSGANVLTF. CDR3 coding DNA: TGCAGCGTTGCGGGGGGAGTATCTGGGGCCAACGTCCTGACTTTC.

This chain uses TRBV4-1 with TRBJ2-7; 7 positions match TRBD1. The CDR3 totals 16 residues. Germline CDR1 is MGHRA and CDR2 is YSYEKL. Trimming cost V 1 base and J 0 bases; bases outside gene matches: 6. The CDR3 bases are TGCGCCAGCAGCCAAGCTCGGACAGGACTCTCCTACGAGCAGTACTTC. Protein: CASSQARTGLSYEQYF.

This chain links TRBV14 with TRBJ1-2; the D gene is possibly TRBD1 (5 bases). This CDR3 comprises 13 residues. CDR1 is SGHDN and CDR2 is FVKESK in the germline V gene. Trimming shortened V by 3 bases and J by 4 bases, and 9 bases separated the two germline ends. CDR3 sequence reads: CASSQGGGYGYTF. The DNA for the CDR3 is TGTGCCAGCAGCCAGGGGGGAGGCTATGGCTACACCTTC.

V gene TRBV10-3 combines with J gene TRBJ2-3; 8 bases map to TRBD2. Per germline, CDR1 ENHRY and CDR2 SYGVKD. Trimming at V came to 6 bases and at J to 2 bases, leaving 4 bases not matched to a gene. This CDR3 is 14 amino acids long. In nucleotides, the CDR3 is TGTGCCATCAGAATAGCGGGGTCCACAGATACGCAGTATTTT. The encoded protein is CAIRIAGSTDTQYF.

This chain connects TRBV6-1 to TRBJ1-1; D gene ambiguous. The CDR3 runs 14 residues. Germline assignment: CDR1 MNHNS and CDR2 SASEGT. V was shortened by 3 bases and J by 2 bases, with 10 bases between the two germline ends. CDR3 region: CASSDLTLNTEAFF. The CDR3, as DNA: TGTGCCAGCAGTGATTTGACACTTAACACTGAAGCTTTCTTT.

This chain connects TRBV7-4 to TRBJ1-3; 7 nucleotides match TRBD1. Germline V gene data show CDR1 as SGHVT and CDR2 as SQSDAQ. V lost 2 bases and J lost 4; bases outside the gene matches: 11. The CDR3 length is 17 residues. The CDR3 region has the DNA TGTGCCAGCAGCTTAACTTTAAGAGACAGGGCCGGAAACACCATATATTTT. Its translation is CASSLTLRDRAGNTIYF.

The CDR3 bases are TGCGCCAGCAGCCAAGATGGGACTAGCGGGGGCAATGAGCAGTTCTTC. It codes for CASSQDGTSGGNEQFF. This chain links TRBV4-3 with TRBJ2-1; 14 bases line up with TRBD2. V lost 0 bases to trimming and J lost 6 bases; unmatched junction nucleotides: 1. CDR1 LGHNA and CDR2 YSLEER come from the germline V gene. The CDR3 runs to 16 residues.

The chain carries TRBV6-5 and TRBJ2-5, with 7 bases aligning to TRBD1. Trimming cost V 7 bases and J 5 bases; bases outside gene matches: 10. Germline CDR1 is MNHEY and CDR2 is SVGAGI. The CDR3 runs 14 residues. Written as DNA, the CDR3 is TGTGCCAGCACCGAGACAGGGACGATGGAGACCCAGTACTTC. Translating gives CASTETGTMETQYF.

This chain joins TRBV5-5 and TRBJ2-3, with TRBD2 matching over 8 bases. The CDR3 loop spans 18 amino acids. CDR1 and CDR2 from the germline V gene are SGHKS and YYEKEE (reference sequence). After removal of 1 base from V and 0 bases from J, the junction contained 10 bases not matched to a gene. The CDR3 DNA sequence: TGTGCCAGCAGCTTGTGGTTCAAGCGGGGGATTAGCACAGATACGCAGTATTTT. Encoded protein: CASSLWFKRGISTDTQYF.

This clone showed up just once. The CDR3 DNA reads TGCGCCAGCAGCGGCCGGGACAGGGAAGGCTACACCTTC. Protein: CASSGRDREGYTF. The V gene is TRBV5-1, the J gene TRBJ1-2; 9 nucleotides agree with TRBD1. Germline lookup yields CDR1 SGHRS and CDR2 YFSETQ. This CDR3 has 13 amino acids. The ends lost 4 bases at V and 8 bases at J; junction bases unmatched: 6.

This chain's CDR3 is CASSSTSVSYEQYF. The CDR3 coding sequence is TGTGCCAGCAGCTCGACTAGCGTATCCTACGAGCAGTACTTC. V gene TRBV7-2 combines with J gene TRBJ2-7; the match to TRBD2 covers 8 bases. The germline CDR1 and CDR2 sequences are SGHTA and FQGNSA. The CDR3 sequence is 14 residues long. V shed 4 bases and J 1 base; nucleotides not matched to a gene: 3.